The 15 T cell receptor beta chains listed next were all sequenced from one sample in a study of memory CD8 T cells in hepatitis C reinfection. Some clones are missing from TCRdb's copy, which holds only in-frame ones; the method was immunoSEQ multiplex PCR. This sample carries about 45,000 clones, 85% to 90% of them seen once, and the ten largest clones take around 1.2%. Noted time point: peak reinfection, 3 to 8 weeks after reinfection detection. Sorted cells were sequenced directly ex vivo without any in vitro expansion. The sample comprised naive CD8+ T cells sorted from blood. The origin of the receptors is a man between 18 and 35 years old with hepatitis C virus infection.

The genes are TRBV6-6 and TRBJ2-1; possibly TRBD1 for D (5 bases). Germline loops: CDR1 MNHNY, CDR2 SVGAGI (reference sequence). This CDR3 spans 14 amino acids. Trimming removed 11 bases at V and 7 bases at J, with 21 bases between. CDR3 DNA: TGTGCCGTATTACAGGATCTCTTCGGGAATGAGCAGTTCTTC. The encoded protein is CAVLQDLFGNEQFF.

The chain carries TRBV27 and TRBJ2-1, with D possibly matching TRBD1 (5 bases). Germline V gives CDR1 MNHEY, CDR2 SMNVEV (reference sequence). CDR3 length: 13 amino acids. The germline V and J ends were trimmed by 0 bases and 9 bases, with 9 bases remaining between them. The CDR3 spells CASSLSGAGEQFF. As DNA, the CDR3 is TGTGCCAGCAGTTTATCAGGGGCCGGTGAGCAGTTCTTC.

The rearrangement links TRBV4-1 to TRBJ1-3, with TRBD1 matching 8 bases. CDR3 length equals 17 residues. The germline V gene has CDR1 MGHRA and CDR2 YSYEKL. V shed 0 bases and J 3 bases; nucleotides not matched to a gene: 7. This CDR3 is CASSQDPQGAVGNTIYF. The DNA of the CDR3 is TGCGCCAGCAGCCAAGATCCGCAGGGGGCGGTTGGAAACACCATATATTTT.

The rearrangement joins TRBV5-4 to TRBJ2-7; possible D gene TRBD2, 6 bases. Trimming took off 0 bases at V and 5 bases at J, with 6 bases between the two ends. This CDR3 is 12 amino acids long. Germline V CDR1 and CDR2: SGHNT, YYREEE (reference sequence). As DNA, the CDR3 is TGTGCCAGCAGCTTGGTAGCGGACGAGCAGTACTTC. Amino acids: CASSLVADEQYF.

The CDR3 coding sequence is TGTGCCAGCAGTTTAGAGTCGGTGCCCCTCACAGATACGCAGTATTTT. Translated, it gives CASSLESVPLTDTQYF. The rearrangement joins TRBV28 to TRBJ2-3; D not certain. V lost 2 bases and J lost 2, with 14 bases in between. This CDR3 is built from 16 residues. Germline V gene data show CDR1 as MDHEN and CDR2 as SYDVKM.

The CDR3 coding sequence is TGTGCCAGCAGCCCCCCGGCAGCGTGGAGAGAGACCCAGTACTTC. It yields the protein CASSPPAAWRETQYF. This chain uses TRBV13 with TRBJ2-5, with unresolved D. With 5 bases removed from V and 4 bases from J, the gap between germline ends came to 17 bases. This CDR3 is built from 15 residues. CDR1 and CDR2 (germline): PRHDT, FYEKMQ (reference sequence).

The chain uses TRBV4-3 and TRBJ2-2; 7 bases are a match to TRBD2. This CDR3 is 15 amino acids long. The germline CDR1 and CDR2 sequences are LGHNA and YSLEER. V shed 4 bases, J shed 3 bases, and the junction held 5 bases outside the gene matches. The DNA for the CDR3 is TGCGCCAGCAGCCCTTTGGCGGGGGACACCGGGGAGCTGTTTTTT. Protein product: CASSPLAGDTGELFF.

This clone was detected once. The CDR3 here is CATSRDSGSASYEQYF. CDR3 DNA: TGTGCCACCAGCAGGGATAGCGGGAGCGCCTCCTACGAGCAGTACTTC. The chain joins TRBV15 to TRBJ2-7, with 9 bases matching TRBD2. The CDR3 covers 16 residues. Germline V gene data show CDR1 as LNHNV and CDR2 as YYDKDF (reference sequence). With V trimmed by 3 bases and J by 0 bases, 6 bases remained unmatched.

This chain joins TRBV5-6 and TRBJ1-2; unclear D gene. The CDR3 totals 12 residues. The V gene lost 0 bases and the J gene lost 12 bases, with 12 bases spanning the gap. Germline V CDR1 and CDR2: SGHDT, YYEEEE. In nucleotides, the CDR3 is TGTGCCAGCAGCTTGGCATCAGGAACAAACACCTTC. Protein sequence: CASSLASGTNTF. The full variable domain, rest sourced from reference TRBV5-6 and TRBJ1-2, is DAGVTQSPTHLIKTRGQQVTLRCSPKSGHDTVSWYQQALGQGPQFIFQYYEEEERQRGNFPDRFSGHQFPNYSSELNVNALLLGDSALYLCASSLASGTNTFGSGTRLTVV.

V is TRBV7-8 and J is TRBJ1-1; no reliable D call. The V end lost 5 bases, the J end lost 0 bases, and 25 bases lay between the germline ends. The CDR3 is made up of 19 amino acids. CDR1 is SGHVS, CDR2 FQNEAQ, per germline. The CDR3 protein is CASSPYFWAGEIMNTEAFF. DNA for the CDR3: TGTGCCAGCAGCCCCTATTTTTGGGCAGGCGAGATTATGAACACTGAAGCTTTCTTT. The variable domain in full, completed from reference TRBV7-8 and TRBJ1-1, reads GAGVSQSPRYKVAKRGQDVALRCDPISGHVSLFWYQQALGQGPEFLTYFQNEAQLDKSGLPSDRFFAERPEGSVSTLKIQRTQQEDSAVYLCASSPYFWAGEIMNTEAFFGQGTRLTVV.

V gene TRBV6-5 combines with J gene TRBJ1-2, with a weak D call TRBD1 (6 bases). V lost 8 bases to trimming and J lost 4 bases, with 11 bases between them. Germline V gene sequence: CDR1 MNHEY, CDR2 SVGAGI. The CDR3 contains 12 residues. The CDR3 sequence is CASSDSPYGYTF. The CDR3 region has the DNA TGTGCCAGCTCGGACAGCCCCTATGGCTACACCTTC.

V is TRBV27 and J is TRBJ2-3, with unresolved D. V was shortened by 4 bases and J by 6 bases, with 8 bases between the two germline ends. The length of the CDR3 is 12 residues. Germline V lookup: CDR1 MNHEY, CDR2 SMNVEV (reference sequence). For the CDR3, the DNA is TGTGCCAGCAGTTCCCCCGGGGATACGCAGTATTTT. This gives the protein CASSSPGDTQYF.

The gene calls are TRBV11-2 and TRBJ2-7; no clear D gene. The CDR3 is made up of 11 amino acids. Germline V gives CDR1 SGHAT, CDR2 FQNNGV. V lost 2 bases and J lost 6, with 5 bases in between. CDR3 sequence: CASSLFSEQYF. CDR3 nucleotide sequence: TGTGCCAGCAGCTTATTCAGCGAGCAGTACTTC.

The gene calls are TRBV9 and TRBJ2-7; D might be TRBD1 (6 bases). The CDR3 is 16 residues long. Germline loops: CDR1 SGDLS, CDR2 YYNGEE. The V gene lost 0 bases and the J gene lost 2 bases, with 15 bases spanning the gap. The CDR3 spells CASSVEAGAPTYEQYF. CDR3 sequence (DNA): TGTGCCAGCAGCGTAGAGGCAGGGGCGCCTACCTACGAGCAGTACTTC.

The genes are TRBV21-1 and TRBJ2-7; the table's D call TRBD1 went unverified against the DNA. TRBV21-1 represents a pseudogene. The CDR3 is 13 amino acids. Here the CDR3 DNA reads TGTGCCAGCAGCAAAGAGGACAGGGTCGAGCAGTACGTC. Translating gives CASSKEDRVEQYV.